Listed below are T cell receptor beta chains from one sample, sequenced in a study of cytomegalovirus exposure and HLA in healthy donors. Only in-frame clones appear in the TCRdb table, and some are missing; sequencing was by immunoSEQ multiplex PCR. This sample has under 200,000 clones, with roughly 77% found just once. Sequencing was performed on PBMCs. Every receptor here comes from a man in his forties or fifties in good health and CMV-seropositive. CDR3s include the opening cysteine and the closing phenylalanine or tryptophan. Each record gives: V gene, D gene, J gene, clone size, CDR3 protein, CDR3 DNA. The D gene is left open where the match is weak. The size of a clone is reported for some rows only, either as once, few or many, or as a class for expanded clones.

V gene: TRBV10-3; D gene: TRBD2; J gene: TRBJ2-3; clone size: .; CDR3 protein: CAISAGLGGVDTQYF; CDR3 DNA: TGTGCCATCAGTGCGGGACTAGGCGGGGTAGATACGCAGTATTTT
V gene: TRBV9; D gene: .; J gene: TRBJ2-1; clone size: .; CDR3 protein: CASSASVNEQFF; CDR3 DNA: TGTGCCAGCAGCGCTAGCGTCAATGAGCAGTTCTTC
V gene: TRBV7-2; D gene: TRBD2; J gene: TRBJ2-2; clone size: once; CDR3 protein: CASSLSSGPGAGELFF; CDR3 DNA: TGTGCCAGCAGCCTGTCTAGCGGCCCCGGGGCCGGGGAGCTGTTTTTT
V gene: TRBV15; D gene: .; J gene: TRBJ2-7; clone size: .; CDR3 protein: CATTRTGDYEQYF; CDR3 DNA: TGTGCCACCACCAGGACGGGAGACTACGAGCAGTACTTC
V gene: TRBV29-1; D gene: TRBD2; J gene: TRBJ2-7; clone size: .; CDR3 protein: CSVELAGGTYEQYF; CDR3 DNA: TGCAGCGTTGAACTAGCGGGAGGAACCTACGAGCAGTACTTC
V gene: TRBV6-1; D gene: TRBD1; J gene: TRBJ1-5; clone size: .; CDR3 protein: CASRQGSNQPQHF; CDR3 DNA: TGTGCCAGTCGACAGGGAAGCAATCAGCCCCAGCATTTT
V gene: TRBV15; D gene: .; J gene: TRBJ2-3; clone size: .; CDR3 protein: CATSREPADTQYF; CDR3 DNA: TGTGCCACCAGCAGAGAACCAGCAGATACGCAGTATTTT
V gene: TRBV4-3; D gene: .; J gene: TRBJ1-1; clone size: .; CDR3 protein: CASSRDMPSEAFF; CDR3 DNA: TGCGCCAGCAGCCGCGACATGCCCTCTGAAGCTTTCTTT
V gene: TRBV4-2; D gene: TRBD1; J gene: TRBJ1-1; clone size: .; CDR3 protein: CASSFTTGRMNTEAFF; CDR3 DNA: TGTGCCAGCAGTTTCACGACAGGGAGGATGAACACTGAAGCTTTCTTT
V gene: TRBV30; D gene: TRBD1; J gene: TRBJ2-7; clone size: .; CDR3 protein: CAWSTGTGSYEQYF; CDR3 DNA: TGTGCCTGGAGTACCGGGACAGGCTCCTACGAGCAGTACTTC
V gene: TRBV5-5; D gene: .; J gene: TRBJ2-5; clone size: .; CDR3 protein: CASSLVWGVRETQYF; CDR3 DNA: TGTGCCAGCAGCTTGGTCTGGGGGGTGAGAGAGACCCAGTACTTC
V gene: TRBV19; D gene: TRBD1; J gene: TRBJ1-5; clone size: .; CDR3 protein: CASSIRTGANQPQHF; CDR3 DNA: TGTGCCAGTAGTATCCGGACAGGAGCAAATCAGCCCCAGCATTTT
V gene: TRBV5-1; D gene: .; J gene: TRBJ2-7; clone size: .; CDR3 protein: CASSLDSGEQYF; CDR3 DNA: TGCGCCAGCAGCTTGGATTCCGGCGAGCAGTACTTC
V gene: TRBV5-1; D gene: .; J gene: TRBJ1-1; clone size: few; CDR3 protein: CASSLESSTEAFF; CDR3 DNA: TGCGCCAGCAGCTTGGAAAGTAGCACTGAAGCTTTCTTT
V gene: TRBV5-6; D gene: .; J gene: TRBJ2-7; clone size: .; CDR3 protein: CASSFRGFASYEQYF; CDR3 DNA: TGTGCCAGCAGCTTCCGGGGATTCGCCTCCTACGAGCAGTACTTC
V gene: TRBV2; D gene: TRBD2; J gene: TRBJ2-3; clone size: .; CDR3 protein: CASSEASGGSHTQYF; CDR3 DNA: TGTGCCAGCAGTGAGGCTAGCGGGGGGTCCCATACGCAGTATTTT
V gene: TRBV7-2; D gene: TRBD1; J gene: TRBJ2-5; clone size: .; CDR3 protein: CASSSMTGYQETQYF; CDR3 DNA: TGTGCCAGCAGCTCGATGACAGGGTACCAAGAGACCCAGTACTTC
V gene: TRBV4-3; D gene: TRBD2; J gene: TRBJ2-3; clone size: .; CDR3 protein: CASSLGLAGGADTQYF; CDR3 DNA: TGCGCCAGCAGCCTGGGACTAGCGGGAGGGGCGGATACGCAGTATTTT
V gene: TRBV27; D gene: TRBD1; J gene: TRBJ1-2; clone size: .; CDR3 protein: CASSADGTGDNYGYTF; CDR3 DNA: TGTGCCAGCAGTGCCGACGGGACAGGGGATAACTATGGCTACACCTTC
V gene: TRBV9; D gene: .; J gene: TRBJ2-5; clone size: .; CDR3 protein: CASSPPGNQETQYF; CDR3 DNA: TGTGCCAGCAGCCCCCCCGGGAACCAAGAGACCCAGTACTTC
V gene: TRBV4-2; D gene: .; J gene: TRBJ2-5; clone size: .; CDR3 protein: CASSRQDGGLPQETQYF; CDR3 DNA: TGTGCCAGCAGCCGACAAGACGGCGGACTGCCTCAAGAGACCCAGTACTTC
V gene: TRBV15; D gene: TRBD1; J gene: TRBJ1-2; clone size: .; CDR3 protein: CATSRDRAYGYTF; CDR3 DNA: TGTGCCACCAGCAGGGACAGGGCCTATGGCTACACCTTC
V gene: TRBV25-1; D gene: .; J gene: TRBJ2-3; clone size: .; CDR3 protein: CASSPTWGGPSTDTQYF; CDR3 DNA: TGTGCCAGCAGTCCTACCTGGGGCGGACCTAGCACAGATACGCAGTATTTT
V gene: TRBV2; D gene: TRBD2; J gene: TRBJ2-5; clone size: .; CDR3 protein: CASSAGGTSREQYF; CDR3 DNA: TGTGCCAGCAGTGCGGGGGGGACGTCGCGGGAGCAGTACTTC
V gene: TRBV21-1; D gene: .; J gene: TRBJ2-1; clone size: .; CDR3 protein: CASSTKPPASVNNEQFF; CDR3 DNA: TGTGCCAGCAGCACAAAACCGCCGGCTAGCGTGAACAATGAGCAGTTCTTC